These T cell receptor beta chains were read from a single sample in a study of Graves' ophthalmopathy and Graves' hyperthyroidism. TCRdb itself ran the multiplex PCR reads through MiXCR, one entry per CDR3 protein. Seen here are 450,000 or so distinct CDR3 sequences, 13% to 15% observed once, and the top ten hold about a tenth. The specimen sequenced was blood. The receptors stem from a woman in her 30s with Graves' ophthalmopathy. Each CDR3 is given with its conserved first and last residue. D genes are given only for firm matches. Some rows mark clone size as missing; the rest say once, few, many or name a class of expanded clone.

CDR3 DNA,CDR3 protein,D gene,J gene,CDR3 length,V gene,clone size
TGTGCCAGCAGTTCGGACACGGGGACCCAGTACTTC,CASSSDTGTQYF,.,TRBJ2-5,12,TRBV12-3/TRBV12-4,.
TGCAGTGCTAGCGCTTCTGACATTCAGTACTTC,CSASASDIQYF,.,TRBJ2-4,11,TRBV20-1,.
TGTGCCAGCAGCCAAGGACCGACCTATAATTCACCCCTCCACTTT,CASSQGPTYNSPLHF,.,TRBJ1-6,15,TRBV7-8,few
TGCGCCAGCAGCTTGCGGTCAGGGGGAATTGGCTCTGAAGCTTTCTTT,CASSLRSGGIGSEAFF,TRBD1,TRBJ1-1,16,TRBV5-1,few
TGCGCCAGCAGCCAAGTCACAGGGCACTATGGCTACACCTTC,CASSQVTGHYGYTF,.,TRBJ1-2,14,TRBV4-1,many
TGTGCCAGTGGGGTCTCCTACGAGCAGTACTTC,CASGVSYEQYF,.,TRBJ2-7,11,TRBV28,many
TGTGCCACCAGTGAAAGGACAGGAGGCCCTAATCAGCCCCAGCATTTT,CATSERTGGPNQPQHF,TRBD1,TRBJ1-5,16,TRBV24-1,many
TGTGCCAGCAGGAGGGGGGAAGGTGAAGCTTTCTTT,CASRRGEGEAFF,.,TRBJ1-1,12,TRBV6-1,.
TGTGCCAGCCGCGGGGATCAGATGTATGGCTACACCTTC,CASRGDQMYGYTF,.,TRBJ1-2,13,TRBV28,many
TGTGCCAGCAGTTTATTCGTGGTCCCGAACACTGAAGCTTTCTTT,CASSLFVVPNTEAFF,.,TRBJ1-1,15,TRBV12-3/TRBV12-4,many
TGCGCCAGCAGCTTCGGGGAGGCGAGGGAGCAGTACTTC,CASSFGEAREQYF,.,TRBJ2-7,13,TRBV5-1,many
TGTGCCAGCAGCGTAGTCTCCTGGGGCAGTCAAGAGACCCAGTACTTC,CASSVVSWGSQETQYF,.,TRBJ2-5,16,TRBV7-2,many
TGTGCCACCAGTGATCCTCCCCGGGCAGGGGGTGAGGTGAGCAATCAGCCCCAGCATTTT,CATSDPPRAGGEVSNQPQHF,TRBD1,TRBJ1-5,20,TRBV24-1,many
TGTGCCAGCAGCTCGGGGAGAACAGGGGGAGAGACCCAGTACTTC,CASSSGRTGGETQYF,TRBD1,TRBJ2-5,15,TRBV7-2,.
TGTGCCAGCAGTCCCCTCCTGGCGGGAAGCCAGTACTTC,CASSPLLAGSQYF,.,TRBJ2-5,13,TRBV6-2/TRBV6-3,many
TGTGCCAGCACCCAACTACCGGGACAGATCTATGGCTACACCTTC,CASTQLPGQIYGYTF,TRBD1,TRBJ1-2,15,TRBV2,many
TGTGCCAGCAGCGTGGATGGGAACCCTGAAGCTTTCTTT,CASSVDGNPEAFF,.,TRBJ1-1,13,TRBV11-1,few
TGTGCCAGCAGCCCCAAATCGGGGATGGGTTCACCCCTCCACTTT,CASSPKSGMGSPLHF,.,TRBJ1-6,15,TRBV28,many
TGTGCCAGCAGCGTCGGGACAGGGCGTACGAACACCGGGGAGCTGTTTTTT,CASSVGTGRTNTGELFF,TRBD1,TRBJ2-2,17,TRBV11-2,few
TGTGCCAGCAGACGGAGCTGGGGCGCAGGACTCGGGAAAGCTTTCTTT,CASRRSWGAGLGKAFF,.,TRBJ1-1,16,TRBV6-1,many
TGTGCCAGCAGTAAGACTAGCGGGGGGGAGAGGTACGAGCAGTACTTC,CASSKTSGGERYEQYF,TRBD2,TRBJ2-7,16,TRBV6-1,many
TGTGCCAGCAGCCAAGCACAGGCAAGTGAAGCTTTCTTT,CASSQAQASEAFF,.,TRBJ1-1,13,TRBV3-1,many
TGTGCCAGCAGCTTAGACGCGGGGGGGACTTCGAACACCGGGGAGCTGTTTTTT,CASSLDAGGTSNTGELFF,TRBD2,TRBJ2-2,18,TRBV11-2,.
TGTGCCAGCAGCGCCTTAGGTAAGGAAGCTTTCTTT,CASSALGKEAFF,.,TRBJ1-1,12,TRBV7-6,many
TGTGCCAGCAGTGAAGCCCCGGGACATCGGGAGCAGTACTTC,CASSEAPGHREQYF,.,TRBJ2-7,14,TRBV6-1,many
TGTGCCAGCAGCTTCCAGGCGGATGGCTACACCTTC,CASSFQADGYTF,.,TRBJ1-2,12,TRBV7-9,.
TGTGCCAGCAGTTACGCGGTCACGCGGGCGAGCGACTATGGCTACACCTTC,CASSYAVTRASDYGYTF,.,TRBJ1-2,17,TRBV6-4,.
TGCGCCAGCAGTCCTCGATGGCCCAACACCGGGGAGCTGTTTTTT,CASSPRWPNTGELFF,.,TRBJ2-2,15,TRBV5-1,few
TGTGCCAGCAGTGAAGGTTCGGGTTACCAAGAGACCCAGTACTTC,CASSEGSGYQETQYF,.,TRBJ2-5,15,TRBV2,many
TGTGCCAGCAGTTACGTGGACAGGGACACTGAAGCTTTCTTT,CASSYVDRDTEAFF,TRBD1,TRBJ1-1,14,TRBV6-5,many
TGCGCCAGCAGCTTTGGAGGGGCGGGAGATACTGAAGCTTTCTTT,CASSFGGAGDTEAFF,.,TRBJ1-1,15,TRBV5-1,.
TGTGCCAGCAGTTTTGACAGGAGCTACAATGAGCAGTTCTTC,CASSFDRSYNEQFF,.,TRBJ2-1,14,TRBV28,many
TGTGCCAGCAGTTGGAGAACCGGAGGGACAGTCAGAACCGGGGAGCTGTGTTTT,CASSWRTGGTVRTGELCF,.,TRBJ2-2,18,TRBV27,few
TGTGCCAGCAGTTATTCTGGACTAGCGGACAATGAGCAGTTCTTC,CASSYSGLADNEQFF,TRBD2,TRBJ2-1,15,TRBV6-5,few
TGTGCCAGCAGTCGGCGCCCCAGGGGCCTAAACTACGAGCAGTACTTC,CASSRRPRGLNYEQYF,.,TRBJ2-7,16,TRBV28,many
TGTGCCAGCAGTCCGTCGGGACAGAGGATTGGCTCCTACGAGCAGTACTTC,CASSPSGQRIGSYEQYF,TRBD1,TRBJ2-7,17,TRBV6-5,many
TGTGCCAGCAGTCCCCGGGACAGGGGTATCTACACCTTC,CASSPRDRGIYTF,TRBD1,TRBJ1-2,13,TRBV12-3/TRBV12-4,many
TGTGCCAGCGTGGGGGGAATTGGCAATCAGCCCCAGCATTTT,CASVGGIGNQPQHF,.,TRBJ1-5,14,TRBV12-3/TRBV12-4,many
TGCAGTGCTAGAGATGACAGGGGGGCAGATACGCAGTATTTT,CSARDDRGADTQYF,TRBD1,TRBJ2-3,14,TRBV20-1,few
TGTGCCAGTCCAGAGTTAAATCAGCCCCAGCATTTT,CASPELNQPQHF,.,TRBJ1-5,12,TRBV6-5,many
TGTGCCAGCAAAAACTCCTATAATTCACCCCTCCACTTT,CASKNSYNSPLHF,.,TRBJ1-6,13,TRBV28,many
TGTGCCAGCCTCAAAAGGAGCGGGGAGCTGTTTTTT,CASLKRSGELFF,.,TRBJ2-2,12,TRBV27,many
TGTGCCAGCAGCTTAGCCGCGGAACCCACCTACGAGCAGTACTTC,CASSLAAEPTYEQYF,.,TRBJ2-7,15,TRBV7-2,many
TGTGCCAGCAGCCCCGGGCGCCCAGATAATTACTATGGCTACACCTTC,CASSPGRPDNYYGYTF,.,TRBJ1-2,16,TRBV16,many
TGTGCCAGCAGCCTACTAAGGGGCGACGATCAGTACTTC,CASSLLRGDDQYF,.,TRBJ2-7,13,TRBV7-3,.
TGTGCCATCAGTGAAGGGGGAAACACCATATATTTT,CAISEGGNTIYF,.,TRBJ1-3,12,TRBV10-3,many
TGTGCCAGCAGTTACAGGGGTAGCTCCTACGAGCAGTACTTC,CASSYRGSSYEQYF,TRBD1,TRBJ2-7,14,TRBV27,many
TGTGCCAGCCTTAGGGGGACAGGGGAGGGTCAGCCCCAGCATTTT,CASLRGTGEGQPQHF,TRBD1,TRBJ1-5,15,TRBV2,many
TGTGCCAGCTCACCACAGGGCTTGGCGGAGCAGTACTTC,CASSPQGLAEQYF,.,TRBJ2-7,13,TRBV18,many
TGCAGTGCTGAGAGACAGGCGGGGTATGGCTACACCTTC,CSAERQAGYGYTF,.,TRBJ1-2,13,TRBV20-1,many
TGTGCCAGCAGGAACAGTCAGGGGCGCGGCTACACCTTC,CASRNSQGRGYTF,.,TRBJ1-2,13,TRBV27,many
TGTGCCAGCAGTTACTCGTACGGAGAGGGACAGCCCCAGCACTTT,CASSYSYGEGQPQHF,TRBD1,TRBJ1-5,15,TRBV6-5,once
TGTGCCAGCATCCTAGGGGGGACCCAGTACTTC,CASILGGTQYF,.,TRBJ2-5,11,TRBV12-3/TRBV12-4,many
TGTGCCAGCAGCCAAGACCAGGGGAGGGCTTATGGCTACACCTTC,CASSQDQGRAYGYTF,.,TRBJ1-2,15,TRBV14,.